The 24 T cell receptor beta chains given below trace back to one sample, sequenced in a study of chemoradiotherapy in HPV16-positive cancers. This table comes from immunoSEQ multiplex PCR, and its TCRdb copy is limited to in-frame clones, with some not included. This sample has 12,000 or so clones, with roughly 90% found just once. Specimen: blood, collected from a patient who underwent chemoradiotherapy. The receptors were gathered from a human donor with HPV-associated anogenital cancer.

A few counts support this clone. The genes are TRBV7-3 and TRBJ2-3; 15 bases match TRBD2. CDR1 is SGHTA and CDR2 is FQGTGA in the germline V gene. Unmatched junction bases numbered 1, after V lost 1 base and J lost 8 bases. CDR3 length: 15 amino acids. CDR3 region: CASSLKGLAGGTQYF. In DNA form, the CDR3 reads TGTGCCAGCAGCTTAAAGGGACTAGCGGGGGGTACGCAGTATTTT.

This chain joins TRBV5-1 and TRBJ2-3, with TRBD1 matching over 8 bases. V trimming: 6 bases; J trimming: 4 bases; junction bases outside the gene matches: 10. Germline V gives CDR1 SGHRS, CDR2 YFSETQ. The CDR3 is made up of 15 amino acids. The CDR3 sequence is CASNPRQGLADTQYF. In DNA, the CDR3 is TGCGCCAGCAACCCAAGACAGGGGTTAGCAGATACGCAGTATTTT.

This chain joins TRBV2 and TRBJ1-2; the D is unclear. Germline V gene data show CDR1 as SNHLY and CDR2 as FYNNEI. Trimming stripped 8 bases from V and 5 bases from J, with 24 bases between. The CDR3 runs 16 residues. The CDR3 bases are TGTGCCAGCGAGCCTTCTACTGCACGGAGAGGGTATGGCTACACCTTC. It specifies CASEPSTARRGYGYTF.

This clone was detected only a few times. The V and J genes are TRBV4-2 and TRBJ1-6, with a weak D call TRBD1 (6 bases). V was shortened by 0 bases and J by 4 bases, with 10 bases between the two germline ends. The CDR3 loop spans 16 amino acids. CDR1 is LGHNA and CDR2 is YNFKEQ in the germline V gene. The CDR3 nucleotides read TGTGCCAGCAGCCAAGAATTCAGGGGATATAATTCACCCCTCCACTTT. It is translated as CASSQEFRGYNSPLHF.

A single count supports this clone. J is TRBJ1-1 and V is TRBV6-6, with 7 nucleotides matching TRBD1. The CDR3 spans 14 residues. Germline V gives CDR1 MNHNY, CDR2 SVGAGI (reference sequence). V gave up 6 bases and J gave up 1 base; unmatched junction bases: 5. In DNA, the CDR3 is TGTGCCAGCAGCCTACAGGGGCCGAACACTGAAGCTTTCTTT. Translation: CASSLQGPNTEAFF.

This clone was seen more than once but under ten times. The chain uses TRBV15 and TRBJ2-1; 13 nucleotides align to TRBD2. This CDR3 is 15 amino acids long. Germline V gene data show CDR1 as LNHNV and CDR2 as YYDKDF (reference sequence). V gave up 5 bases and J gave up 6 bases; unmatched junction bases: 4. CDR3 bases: TGTGCCACCAGCTCTACTAGCGGGGGGGCCAATGAGCAGTTCTTC. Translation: CATSSTSGGANEQFF.

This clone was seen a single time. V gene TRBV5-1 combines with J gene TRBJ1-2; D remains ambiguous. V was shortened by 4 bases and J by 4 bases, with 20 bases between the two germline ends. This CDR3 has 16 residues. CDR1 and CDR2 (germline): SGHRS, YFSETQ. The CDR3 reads CASSPFGGLESYGYTF. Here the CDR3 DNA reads TGCGCCAGCAGCCCCTTCGGAGGGCTGGAAAGCTATGGCTACACCTTC.

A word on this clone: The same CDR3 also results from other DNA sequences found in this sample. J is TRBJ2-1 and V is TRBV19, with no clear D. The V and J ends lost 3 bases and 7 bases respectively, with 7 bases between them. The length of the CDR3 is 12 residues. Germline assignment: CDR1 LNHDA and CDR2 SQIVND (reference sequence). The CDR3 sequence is CASSIQGNEQFF. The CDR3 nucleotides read TGTGCCAGTAGTATCCAAGGAAATGAGCAGTTCTTC. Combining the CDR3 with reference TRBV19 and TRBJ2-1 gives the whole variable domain DGGITQSPKYLFRKEGQNVTLSCEQNLNHDAMYWYRQDPGQGLRLIYYSQIVNDFQKGDIAEGYSVSREKKESFPLTVTSAQKNPTAFYLCASSIQGNEQFFGPGTRLTVL.

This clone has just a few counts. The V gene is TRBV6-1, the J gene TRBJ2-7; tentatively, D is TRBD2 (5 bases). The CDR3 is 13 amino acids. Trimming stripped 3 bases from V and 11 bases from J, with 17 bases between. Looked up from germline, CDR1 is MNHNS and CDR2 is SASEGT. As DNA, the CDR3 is TGTGCCAGCAGTGAGGGTAGGCTAGCAGTGGAGTACTTC. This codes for CASSEGRLAVEYF.

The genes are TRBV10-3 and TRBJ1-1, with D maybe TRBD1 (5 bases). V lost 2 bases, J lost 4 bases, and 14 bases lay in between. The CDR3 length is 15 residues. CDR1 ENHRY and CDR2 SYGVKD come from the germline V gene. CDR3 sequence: CAISEDAGTGTEAFF. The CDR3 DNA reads TGTGCCATCAGTGAGGACGCAGGGACGGGCACTGAAGCTTTCTTT.

In nucleotides, the CDR3 is TGTGCCAGCAGCCGGACAGGGGACTCCTACGAGCAGTACTTC. This sequence encodes CASSRTGDSYEQYF. This rearrangement joins TRBV11-3 to TRBJ2-7, with 9 bases identical to TRBD1. In germline, CDR1 is SGHNT, CDR2 YENEEA. This CDR3 is built from 14 residues. Trimming cost V 5 bases and J 0 bases; bases outside gene matches: 2.

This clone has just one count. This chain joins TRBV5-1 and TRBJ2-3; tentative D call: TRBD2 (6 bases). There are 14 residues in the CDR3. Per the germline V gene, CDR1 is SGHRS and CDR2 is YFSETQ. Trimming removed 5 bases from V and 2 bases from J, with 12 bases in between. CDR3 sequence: CASRLSGNTDTQYF. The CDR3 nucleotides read TGCGCCAGCAGGCTTAGCGGAAACACAGATACGCAGTATTTT.

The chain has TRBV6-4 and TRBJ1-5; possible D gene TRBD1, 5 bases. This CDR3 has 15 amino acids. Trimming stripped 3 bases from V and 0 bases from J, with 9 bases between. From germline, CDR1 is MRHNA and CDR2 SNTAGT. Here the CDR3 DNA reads TGTGCCAGCAGTGAACGGGGCCCTAGCAATCAGCCCCAGCATTTT. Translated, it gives CASSERGPSNQPQHF.

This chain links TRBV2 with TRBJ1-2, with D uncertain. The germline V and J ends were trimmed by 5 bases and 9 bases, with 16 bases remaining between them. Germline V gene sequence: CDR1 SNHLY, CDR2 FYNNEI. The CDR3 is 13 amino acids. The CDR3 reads CASSLDTAESYTF. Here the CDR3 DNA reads TGTGCCAGCAGTCTAGACACCGCCGAGAGCTACACCTTC.

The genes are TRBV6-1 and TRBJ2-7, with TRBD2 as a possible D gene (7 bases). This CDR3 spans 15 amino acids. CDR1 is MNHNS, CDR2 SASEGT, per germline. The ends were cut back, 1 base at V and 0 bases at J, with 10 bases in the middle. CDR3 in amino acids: CASSEEGGSSYEQYF. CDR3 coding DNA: TGTGCCAGCAGTGAAGAGGGGGGGAGCTCCTACGAGCAGTACTTC.

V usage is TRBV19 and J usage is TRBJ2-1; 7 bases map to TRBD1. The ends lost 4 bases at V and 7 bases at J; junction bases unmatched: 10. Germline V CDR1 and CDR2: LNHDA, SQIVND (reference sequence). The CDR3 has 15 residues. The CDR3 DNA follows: TGTGCCAGTAGTACCGCCGGGACAGCTGGTAATGAGCAGTTCTTC. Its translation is CASSTAGTAGNEQFF. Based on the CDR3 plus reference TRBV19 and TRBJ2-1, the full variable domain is DGGITQSPKYLFRKEGQNVTLSCEQNLNHDAMYWYRQDPGQGLRLIYYSQIVNDFQKGDIAEGYSVSREKKESFPLTVTSAQKNPTAFYLCASSTAGTAGNEQFFGPGTRLTVL.

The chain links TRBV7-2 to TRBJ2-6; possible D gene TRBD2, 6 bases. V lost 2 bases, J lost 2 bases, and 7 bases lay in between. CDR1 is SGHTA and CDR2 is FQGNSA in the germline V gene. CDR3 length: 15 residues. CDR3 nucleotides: TGTGCCAGCAGCTTACGGGAGACTGGGGCCAACGTCCTGACTTTC. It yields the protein CASSLRETGANVLTF.

This chain's CDR3 is CASSDDRGRADTQYF. The CDR3 DNA reads TGCGCCAGCAGTGATGACAGGGGGCGTGCAGATACGCAGTATTTT. V usage is TRBV10-1 and J usage is TRBJ2-3; 10 nucleotides align to TRBD1. The ends lost 3 bases at V and 4 bases at J; junction bases unmatched: 4. The CDR3 is 15 residues long. Germline-derived CDR1 and CDR2 are WNHNN and SYGVQD (reference sequence).

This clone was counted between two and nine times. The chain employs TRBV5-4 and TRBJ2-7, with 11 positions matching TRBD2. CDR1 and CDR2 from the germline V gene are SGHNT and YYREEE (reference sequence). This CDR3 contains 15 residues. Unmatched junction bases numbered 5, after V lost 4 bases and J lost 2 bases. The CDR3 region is CASSQPGLAAYEQYF. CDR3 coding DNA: TGTGCCAGCAGCCAGCCGGGACTAGCGGCCTACGAGCAGTACTTC.

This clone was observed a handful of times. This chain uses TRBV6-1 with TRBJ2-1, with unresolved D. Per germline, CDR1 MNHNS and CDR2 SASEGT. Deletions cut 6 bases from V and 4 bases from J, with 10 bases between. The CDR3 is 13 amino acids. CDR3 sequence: CASSEIDYNEQFF. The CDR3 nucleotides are TGTGCCAGCAGCGAAATAGATTACAATGAGCAGTTCTTC.

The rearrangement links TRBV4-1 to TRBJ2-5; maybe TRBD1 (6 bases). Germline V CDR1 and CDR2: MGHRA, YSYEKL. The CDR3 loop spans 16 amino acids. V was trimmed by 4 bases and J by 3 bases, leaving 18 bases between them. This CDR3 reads CASSPLRWGTKETQYF. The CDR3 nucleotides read TGCGCCAGCAGCCCCCTCAGGTGGGGGACAAAAGAGACCCAGTACTTC.

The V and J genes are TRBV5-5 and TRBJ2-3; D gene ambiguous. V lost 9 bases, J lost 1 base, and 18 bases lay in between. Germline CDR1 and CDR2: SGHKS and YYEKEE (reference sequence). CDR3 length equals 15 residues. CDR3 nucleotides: TGTGCCACCGAAGACTCAATTAGGGGCACAGATACGCAGTATTTT. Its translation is CATEDSIRGTDTQYF.

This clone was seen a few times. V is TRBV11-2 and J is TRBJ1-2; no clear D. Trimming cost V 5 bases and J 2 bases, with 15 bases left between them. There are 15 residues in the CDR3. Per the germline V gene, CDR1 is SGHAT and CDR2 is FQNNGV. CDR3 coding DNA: TGTGCCAGCAGCCTAAATCAGGCATTGAACTATGGCTACACCTTC. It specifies CASSLNQALNYGYTF. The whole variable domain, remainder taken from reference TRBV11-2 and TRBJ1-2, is EAGVAQSPRYKIIEKRQSVAFWCNPISGHATLYWYQQILGQGPKLLIQFQNNGVVDDSQLPKDRFSAERLKGVDSTLKIQPAKLEDSAVYLCASSLNQALNYGYTFGSGTRLTVV.

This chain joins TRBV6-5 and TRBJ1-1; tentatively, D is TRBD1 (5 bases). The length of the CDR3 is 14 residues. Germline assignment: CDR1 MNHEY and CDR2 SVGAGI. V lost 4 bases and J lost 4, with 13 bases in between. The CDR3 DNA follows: TGTGCCAGCAGTTCTCAGGGCGGTGTCACTGAAGCTTTCTTT. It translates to CASSSQGGVTEAFF.